Each of the 3 T cell receptor beta chains below was sequenced from the same sample in a study of early T cells in non-severe SARS-CoV-2 infection. TCRdb used MiXCR to reprocess the 5' RACE reads, holding one entry per CDR3 protein. This sample has around 99,000 distinct CDR3 sequences, with around 10% found just once. Sequencing used whole blood. These receptors came from an adult who was a healthcare worker with PCR-confirmed SARS-CoV-2 infection or an uninfected control (not recorded which).

There are a few counts of this clonotype. The chain employs TRBV20-1 and TRBJ1-3; D is perhaps TRBD1 (6 bases). V gave up 2 bases and J gave up 4 bases, with 18 bases separating them. The length of the CDR3 is 16 residues. Germline CDR1 and CDR2: DFQATT and SNEGSKA (reference sequence). The CDR3 bases are TGCAGTGCTAGACTTCCCAAACAGGGTTTGGGAAACACCATATATTTT. Its translation: CSARLPKQGLGNTIYF.

As to this clonotype: A much larger clone lies one base from this, so it may be a read error. The chain combines TRBV5-1 with TRBJ2-5, with D possibly being TRBD1 (5 bases). The CDR3 has 13 amino acids. V lost 3 bases and J 6 bases, leaving 12 bases between the germline ends. Germline CDR1 reads SGHRS; CDR2 reads YFSETQ. The CDR3 reads CASSYDSLKTQYF. CDR3 bases: TGCGCCAGCAGCTACGACAGTTTAAAGACCCAGTACTTC.

This clonotype was observed a handful of times. The chain recombines TRBV6-6 with TRBJ2-5; 7 positions agree with TRBD2. CDR1 is MNHNY, CDR2 SVGAGI, per germline (reference sequence). This CDR3 spans 14 amino acids. Trimming cost V 6 bases and J 5 bases; bases outside gene matches: 9. The DNA for the CDR3 is TGTGCCAGCAGCCCCAGCGGGATAGGTGAGACCCAGTACTTC. Amino acids: CASSPSGIGETQYF.